This entry concerns a single T cell receptor (beta chain). Its antigen is undetermined. The assay was immunoSEQ multiplex PCR, and TCRdb's table has in-frame clones only and misses some. The repertoire holds more than 100,000 clones, with 93% as singletons. The CDR3 has 15 amino acids. CDR1 is LGHNA and CDR2 is YSLEER in the germline V gene. Trimming shortened V by 0 bases and J by 5 bases, and 10 bases separated the two germline ends. These data are taken from a study of T cell responses to AZD1222 COVID-19 vaccine. Regarding the study as a whole: Regions 160-218 and 743-854 dominated among vaccine-associated CD4 TCRs spanning spike.

The gene calls are TRBV4-3 and TRBJ1-4; the D is unclear. The sequences come from peripheral blood, collected on day 0 of AZD1222 vaccination. The receptor comes from an adult in good health. In nucleotides, the CDR3 is TGCGCCAGCAGCCAAGAGAGGACTCTGAATGAAAAACTGTTTTTT. Encoded protein: CASSQERTLNEKLFF.